The 18 T cell receptor beta chains reported below all come from one sample, sequenced in a study of post-analysis software for immune sequencing data. Study-wide findings and caveats: Five or six TRBV segments, TRBV5-6, TRBV5-1 and TRBV20-1 among them, were found more frequent in patients than controls.

For these TCRs, the target antigens are not known. Unique molecular identifiers tagged the TCR beta cDNA libraries. TCRdb called the PCR reads again in MiXCR, with one record for every CDR3 protein. Here the sample spans around 700,000 distinct CDR3 sequences, roughly three fifths being singletons. The sequenced material came from blood. These receptors were obtained from a girl under 10 years old with multiple sclerosis.

The chain joins TRBV29-1 to TRBJ2-3, with 9 bases matching TRBD2. The CDR3 is made up of 14 amino acids. The trim removed 6 bases at V and 5 bases at J, leaving 9 bases unmatched. Germline lookup yields CDR1 SQVTM and CDR2 ANQGSEA. The CDR3 coding sequence is TGCAGCGTCCCCGTAGCGGGAGACGGAGATACGCAGTATTTT. It yields the protein CSVPVAGDGDTQYF.

V gene TRBV4-1 combines with J gene TRBJ1-4; D remains ambiguous. CDR3 length: 15 amino acids. Per the germline V gene, CDR1 is MGHRA and CDR2 is YSYEKL. V was shortened by 0 bases and J by 0 bases, with 5 bases between the two germline ends. CDR3 DNA sequence: TGCGCCAGCAGCCAAGACGCAGCAACTAATGAAAAACTGTTTTTT. Protein: CASSQDAATNEKLFF.

The J gene is TRBJ2-7, the V gene TRBV28, with 9 bases aligning to TRBD1. This CDR3 region has 15 residues. Germline CDR1 and CDR2: MDHEN and SYDVKM. The ends lost 8 bases at V and 4 bases at J; junction bases unmatched: 12. This CDR3 is CASRSTGGRGYEQYF. CDR3 coding DNA: TGTGCCAGCCGAAGTACAGGGGGCAGGGGGTACGAGCAGTACTTC.

This clonotype was seen only a few times. The CDR3: CASSFTPSGRRPNNEQFF. The DNA of the CDR3 is TGTGCCAGCAGCTTCACGCCTAGCGGGAGAAGGCCGAACAATGAGCAGTTCTTC. The chain combines TRBV5-6 with TRBJ2-1, with 10 bases identical to TRBD2. The CDR3 is made up of 18 amino acids. Germline values: CDR1 SGHDT, CDR2 YYEEEE. The J segment lost 5 bases and the V segment lost 2 bases, leaving 13 bases of the junction unmatched. Filled out from reference TRBV5-6 and TRBJ2-1, the complete variable domain reads DAGVTQSPTHLIKTRGQQVTLRCSPKSGHDTVSWYQQALGQGPQFIFQYYEEEERQRGNFPDRFSGHQFPNYSSELNVNALLLGDSALYLCASSFTPSGRRPNNEQFFGPGTRLTVL.

Only a few counts were recorded for this clonotype. This chain links TRBV5-1 with TRBJ2-3; D is unclear. The germline V and J ends were trimmed by 3 bases and 8 bases, with 10 bases remaining between them. This CDR3 is built from 12 residues. Germline assignment: CDR1 SGHRS and CDR2 YFSETQ. The CDR3 coding sequence is TGCGCCAGCAGCTCAGACATGTCTACGCAGTATTTT. Its translation is CASSSDMSTQYF.

J is TRBJ2-4 and V is TRBV3-1; D call uncertain. The CDR3 covers 12 residues. The germline V gene encodes CDR1 LGHDT and CDR2 YNNKEL (reference sequence). V shed 0 bases and J shed 8 bases, with 5 bases lying between them. The CDR3 DNA reads as TGTGCCAGCAGCCAAGATACCGACATTCAGTACTTC. Amino acids: CASSQDTDIQYF. Combining the CDR3 with reference TRBV3-1 and TRBJ2-4 gives the whole variable domain DTAVSQTPKYLVTQMGNDKSIKCEQNLGHDTMYWYKQDSKKFLKIMFSYNNKELIINETVPNRFSPKSPDKAHLNLHINSLELGDSAVYFCASSQDTDIQYFGAGTRLSVL.

The chain is built from TRBV29-1 and TRBJ2-1; possible D gene TRBD1, 6 bases. The germline V gene has CDR1 SQVTM and CDR2 ANQGSEA. The CDR3 loop spans 15 amino acids. The germline V and J ends were trimmed by 1 base and 10 bases, with 20 bases remaining between them. The CDR3 DNA follows: TGCAGCGTTGAAGGACAGGTGAGCTCCACGGCCGAGCAGTTCTTC. It is translated as CSVEGQVSSTAEQFF.

V usage is TRBV3-1 and J usage is TRBJ2-4; unclear D gene. The CDR3 spans 15 residues. The germline gives CDR1 LGHDT, CDR2 YNNKEL (reference sequence). Deletions cut 0 bases from V and 0 bases from J, with 6 bases between. The CDR3 sequence is CASSQDVVAKNIQYF. CDR3 coding DNA: TGTGCCAGCAGCCAAGATGTAGTAGCCAAAAACATTCAGTACTTC.

V usage is TRBV20-1 and J usage is TRBJ1-6; D is possibly TRBD1 (5 bases). Trimming cost V 0 bases and J 10 bases, with 16 bases left between them. The CDR3 contains 15 residues. Germline V gene sequence: CDR1 DFQATT, CDR2 SNEGSKA (reference sequence). The CDR3 sequence is CSARETAAGSSPLHF. CDR3 coding DNA: TGCAGTGCTAGAGAGACGGCGGCAGGGAGCTCACCCCTCCACTTT.

The chain employs TRBV29-1 and TRBJ2-4; D is perhaps TRBD2 (5 bases). V was shortened by 3 bases and J by 13 bases, with 16 bases between the two germline ends. Germline CDR1 SQVTM, CDR2 ANQGSEA. The CDR3 runs to 12 residues. The CDR3 here is CSVEGGKGGQYF. The DNA of the CDR3 is TGCAGCGTTGAGGGTGGTAAGGGCGGGCAGTACTTC.

This clonotype has just a few counts. The chain couples TRBV20-1 to TRBJ2-1; TRBD2 matches at 10 bases. This CDR3 has 15 amino acids. Trimming removed 1 base from V and 6 bases from J; junction bases left unmatched: 6. CDR1 is DFQATT and CDR2 is SNEGSKA in the germline V gene (reference sequence). CDR3 bases: TGCAGTGCTAGAGGGTTAGCGGGAGGCCCCAATGAGCAGTTCTTC. Its translation: CSARGLAGGPNEQFF.

The chain carries TRBV6-6 and TRBJ1-1; 7 bases are a match to TRBD1. V trimming: 2 bases; J trimming: 0 bases; junction bases outside the gene matches: 6. CDR1 and CDR2 from the germline V gene are MNHNY and SVGAGI (reference sequence). CDR3 length: 16 amino acids. CDR3 loop: CASSYERGLMNTEAFF. CDR3 in DNA: TGTGCCAGCAGTTACGAGAGGGGGCTGATGAACACTGAAGCTTTCTTT.

A single count supports this clonotype. V and J are TRBV20-1 and TRBJ1-5; possible D gene TRBD1, 5 bases. The V gene's germline CDR1 is DFQATT and CDR2 SNEGSKA (reference sequence). V was pared by 6 bases and J by 0 bases, with 12 bases between. The CDR3 consists of 14 residues. The CDR3 reads CSAGQRNSNQPQHF. As DNA, the CDR3 is TGCAGTGCCGGACAAAGAAATAGCAATCAGCCCCAGCATTTT.

The J gene is TRBJ2-3, the V gene TRBV12-3 or TRBV12-4, with TRBD2 matching over 11 bases. V was clipped by 4 bases and J by 4 bases; unmatched bases: 13. This CDR3 is 18 amino acids long. CDR3 nucleotide sequence: TGTGCCAGCAGTTCCCCGCACCTAGCGGGAGGTGCCCCAGATACGCAGTATTTT. It codes for CASSSPHLAGGAPDTQYF.

With respect to this clonotype: An end of the junction differs from the germline gene, which may be a read error. CDR3 sequence (DNA): TGTGCCAGCAGTTCCACCGGGACTCGGAACGCCGGGGAGCTGTTTTTT. Residues: CASSSTGTRNAGELFF. The chain links TRBV6-6 to TRBJ2-2; a weak D match, TRBD2 (6 bases). The germline gives CDR1 MNHNY, CDR2 SVGAGI (reference sequence). This CDR3 region has 16 residues.

The chain employs TRBV7-2 and TRBJ1-1, with 8 bases aligning to TRBD1. Germline CDR1 reads SGHTA; CDR2 reads FQGNSA. The V gene end was trimmed by 5 bases and the J gene end by 3 bases; junction bases not matched to a gene: 5. This CDR3 region has 14 residues. This CDR3 reads CASSRRQGYTEAFF. The CDR3 DNA sequence: TGTGCCAGCAGCCGCCGACAGGGGTACACTGAAGCTTTCTTT.

This chain connects TRBV29-1 to TRBJ2-1; weak D call: TRBD1 (5 bases). The CDR3 totals 12 residues. V shed 7 bases and J shed 7 bases, with 14 bases lying between them. Germline values: CDR1 SQVTM, CDR2 ANQGSEA. CDR3 nucleotide sequence: TGCAGCGCAGCATCCCAGGGTAATGAGCAGTTCTTC. This codes for CSAASQGNEQFF.

The genes are TRBV11-2 and TRBJ2-1, with a possible D match to TRBD1 (6 bases). The CDR3 has 13 amino acids. Trimming removed 4 bases from V and 8 bases from J, with 12 bases in between. CDR1 and CDR2 from the germline V gene are SGHAT and FQNNGV. The CDR3 DNA reads as TGTGCCAGCAGCTCCCAGGGGTCTCATGAGCAGTTCTTC. It codes for CASSSQGSHEQFF.